The 13 T cell receptor beta chains reported below all come from one sample, sequenced in a study of shared clonotypes between healthy human individuals. Measured with immunoSEQ multiplex PCR; TCRdb has only the in-frame clones, and not every one. Of some 2.1 million clones in the sample, roughly 94% are singletons; the top ten hold roughly 0.13%. What was sequenced was naive CD4+ T cells sorted from blood. The subset is: CD45RA+ positively selected. The origin of the receptors is a man between 18 and 29 years old in good health.

This sequence joins TRBV7-2 and TRBJ2-3; no clear D. From germline, CDR1 is SGHTA and CDR2 FQGNSA. The CDR3 has 13 amino acids. The V gene lost 1 base and the J gene lost 6 bases, with 8 bases spanning the gap. Here the CDR3 DNA reads TGTGCCAGCAGCTTAGTTCGGCAGGATACGCAGTATTTT. Amino acid sequence: CASSLVRQDTQYF.

The chain recombines TRBV5-1 with TRBJ2-7; 9 bases are shared with TRBD2. After removal of 5 bases from V and 0 bases from J, the junction contained 6 bases not matched to a gene. The CDR3 totals 15 residues. CDR1 SGHRS and CDR2 YFSETQ come from the germline V gene. CDR3 loop: CASRENSGSSYEQYF. The CDR3 DNA reads as TGCGCCAGCAGGGAAAATAGCGGGAGCTCCTACGAGCAGTACTTC. The full variable domain, completed using reference TRBV5-1 and TRBJ2-7, is KAGVTQTPRYLIKTRGQQVTLSCSPISGHRSVSWYQQTPGQGLQFLFEYFSETQRNKGNFPGRFSGRQFSNSRSEMNVSTLELGDSALYLCASRENSGSSYEQYFGPGTRLTVT.

J is TRBJ1-2 and V is TRBV19, with D unclear. This CDR3 has 15 amino acids. CDR1 is LNHDA, CDR2 SQIVND, per germline (reference sequence). V lost 4 bases to trimming and J lost 5 bases, with 17 bases between them. The CDR3 loop reads CASSTSGMLRYGYTF. The CDR3 coding sequence is TGTGCCAGTAGTACCTCCGGAATGTTGAGGTATGGCTACACCTTC. The full variable domain, rest sourced from reference TRBV19 and TRBJ1-2, is DGGITQSPKYLFRKEGQNVTLSCEQNLNHDAMYWYRQDPGQGLRLIYYSQIVNDFQKGDIAEGYSVSREKKESFPLTVTSAQKNPTAFYLCASSTSGMLRYGYTFGSGTRLTVV.

V gene TRBV30 combines with J gene TRBJ2-7; D tentatively reads TRBD1 or TRBD2 (5 bases each). Germline-derived CDR1 and CDR2 are GTSNPN and SVGIG (reference sequence). Trimming stripped 0 bases from V and 9 bases from J, with 9 bases between. The CDR3 has 11 amino acids. The CDR3: CAWSVRGPQYF. The CDR3 coding sequence is TGTGCCTGGAGTGTTAGGGGACCGCAGTACTTC.

This clone was counted a single time. V and J are TRBV10-3 and TRBJ2-1; TRBD2 agrees at 7 bases. V lost 8 bases to trimming and J lost 7 bases; unmatched junction nucleotides: 8. CDR3 length equals 13 residues. CDR1 is ENHRY, CDR2 SYGVKD, per germline. Here the CDR3 DNA reads TGTGCCATCGGAACGGGAGGTGAAAATGAGCAGTTCTTC. The encoded protein is CAIGTGGENEQFF.

The genes are TRBV5-6 and TRBJ2-1; 7 nucleotides agree with TRBD2. Trimming at V came to 4 bases and at J to 6 bases, leaving 4 bases not matched to a gene. CDR1 is SGHDT, CDR2 YYEEEE, per germline. The CDR3 length is 13 residues. CDR3 protein: CASSRLATNEQFF. CDR3 DNA sequence: TGTGCCAGCAGCCGACTAGCCACCAATGAGCAGTTCTTC. The complete variable domain, with remaining parts taken from reference TRBV5-6 and TRBJ2-1, reads DAGVTQSPTHLIKTRGQQVTLRCSPKSGHDTVSWYQQALGQGPQFIFQYYEEEERQRGNFPDRFSGHQFPNYSSELNVNALLLGDSALYLCASSRLATNEQFFGPGTRLTVL.

V is TRBV6-5 and J is TRBJ2-1, with 15 bases aligning to TRBD2. Germline CDR1 and CDR2: MNHEY and SVGAGI. Germline trimming cut 4 bases from V and 10 bases from J; bases unmatched to any gene: 8. CDR3 length equals 16 residues. The CDR3, as DNA: TGTGCCAGCAGTTCGGGACTAGCGGGAGGCCCGGTAGAGCAGTTCTTC. Translated, it gives CASSSGLAGGPVEQFF.

The gene calls are TRBV27 and TRBJ2-3; D might be TRBD2 (5 bases). This CDR3 has 15 residues. The germline V gene has CDR1 MNHEY and CDR2 SMNVEV (reference sequence). V dropped 6 bases and J dropped 3 bases, with 16 bases sitting between them. The CDR3 spells CASSPLSAGTDTQYF. The CDR3 DNA reads TGTGCCAGCAGCCCCCTTAGCGCCGGAACAGATACGCAGTATTTT.

This sequence joins TRBV5-4 and TRBJ2-7, with 10 bases that match TRBD2. Trimming at V came to 3 bases and at J to 7 bases, leaving 7 bases not matched to a gene. The CDR3 runs to 14 residues. Germline loops: CDR1 SGHNT, CDR2 YYREEE (reference sequence). The CDR3 DNA reads TGTGCCAGCAGCTCAGCGGGGGGGCCGGGAGAGCAGTACTTC. Translation gives CASSSAGGPGEQYF.

This chain joins TRBV28 and TRBJ2-1; 10 bases match TRBD2. The CDR3 runs 20 residues. With V trimmed by 5 bases and J by 1 base, 17 bases remained unmatched. CDR1 is MDHEN and CDR2 is SYDVKM in the germline V gene. DNA of the CDR3: TGTGCCAGCAGTCCCAAGGGACTAGCGCATACCTCTTTATCCTACAATGAGCAGTTCTTC. This gives the protein CASSPKGLAHTSLSYNEQFF.

The chain carries TRBV7-2 and TRBJ2-7; 8 bases align to TRBD2. Trimming cost V 4 bases and J 3 bases; bases outside gene matches: 2. Germline CDR1 SGHTA, CDR2 FQGNSA. The CDR3 has 13 amino acids. CDR3: CASSSREGYEQYF. The CDR3 coding sequence is TGTGCCAGCAGCTCCCGGGAGGGCTACGAGCAGTACTTC.

The chain recombines TRBV6-6 with TRBJ1-1, with a tentative D call TRBD1 (6 bases). V lost 6 bases to trimming and J lost 1 base, with 15 bases between them. The length of the CDR3 is 15 residues. Germline values: CDR1 MNHNY, CDR2 SVGAGI (reference sequence). In nucleotides, the CDR3 is TGTGCCAGCAGCCGCGCAGGGGCTGGGAACACTGAAGCTTTCTTT. Protein sequence: CASSRAGAGNTEAFF.

The chain joins TRBV6-5 to TRBJ2-1; maybe TRBD2 (5 bases). V was trimmed by 6 bases and J by 8 bases, leaving 17 bases between them. The CDR3 extends over 14 amino acids. Per the germline V gene, CDR1 is MNHEY and CDR2 is SVGAGI. The CDR3 bases are TGTGCCAGCAGCCGCTCCGGGGTCCTCCATGAGCAGTTCTTC. Translating gives CASSRSGVLHEQFF.